These 11 T cell receptor beta chains originate from one sample sequenced in a study of lymphopenia after photon versus proton radiotherapy. The method was immunoSEQ multiplex PCR; TCRdb's version includes in-frame clones alone and lacks a portion of them. The sample holds 55,000 to 85,000 clones; just under 95% are singletons and the top ten take approximately 2.1%. The material sequenced was peripheral blood, taken from a patient treated with photon-based radiotherapy. These receptors all come from a middle-aged woman with cholangiocarcinoma.

This sequence joins TRBV28 and TRBJ1-5; maybe TRBD1 (6 bases). Germline assignment: CDR1 MDHEN and CDR2 SYDVKM. CDR3 length equals 14 residues. V was trimmed by 4 bases and J by 2 bases, leaving 9 bases between them. CDR3 sequence reads: CASSSDRGNQPQHF. The CDR3 coding sequence is TGTGCCAGCAGTTCGGACAGAGGCAATCAGCCCCAGCATTTT.

Here the CDR3 DNA reads TGTGCCAGCAGTTCCGGGGAGACAGCGGGCAATGAGCAGTTCTTC. Residues: CASSSGETAGNEQFF. The chain has TRBV6-5 and TRBJ2-1, with D perhaps matching TRBD2 (6 bases). The CDR3 has 15 amino acids. Deletions cut 4 bases from V and 6 bases from J, with 16 bases between. CDR1 and CDR2 from the germline V gene are MNHEY and SVGAGI.

The rearrangement joins TRBV7-2 to TRBJ1-1; D uncertain. Trimming removed 5 bases at V and 11 bases at J, with 15 bases between. CDR3 length: 12 amino acids. Germline values: CDR1 SGHTA, CDR2 FQGNSA. CDR3 DNA sequence: TGTGCCAGCAGCATGGGAGCAGCCGGTGCTTTCTTT. Protein sequence: CASSMGAAGAFF.

The rearrangement links TRBV6-1 to TRBJ1-5, with unresolved D. Germline-derived CDR1 and CDR2 are MNHNS and SASEGT. The CDR3 is 13 amino acids. V gave up 7 bases and J gave up 6 bases, with 13 bases separating them. The CDR3 nucleotides read TGTGCCAGCATGGAGACCCCCTTTCAGCCCCAGCATTTT. This gives the protein CASMETPFQPQHF.

CDR3 DNA sequence: TGTGCCAGCAGTTTGGCAGGGCAGCCAGGCGACGAGCAGTACTTC. Its protein is CASSLAGQPGDEQYF. V gene TRBV28 combines with J gene TRBJ2-7; TRBD1 is a possible D gene (5 bases). The V gene's germline CDR1 is MDHEN and CDR2 SYDVKM. V dropped 3 bases and J dropped 5 bases, with 17 bases sitting between them. The length of the CDR3 is 15 residues.

The V and J genes are TRBV18 and TRBJ1-1, with D possibly being TRBD1 (6 bases). In germline, CDR1 is KGHSH, CDR2 LQKENI. This CDR3 spans 14 amino acids. V was shortened by 3 bases and J by 1 base, with 9 bases between the two germline ends. Here the CDR3 reads CASSPGHPNTEAFF. CDR3 DNA sequence: TGTGCCAGCTCACCGGGACACCCGAACACTGAAGCTTTCTTT.

The CDR3 is CASSFDRGISGSDGYTF. CDR3 nucleotides: TGTGCCAGCAGTTTTGACAGGGGGATATCCGGGTCTGATGGCTACACCTTC. The genes are TRBV27 and TRBJ1-2, with TRBD1 matching over 9 bases. This CDR3 contains 17 residues. Per the germline V gene, CDR1 is MNHEY and CDR2 is SMNVEV (reference sequence). V was pared by 3 bases and J by 6 bases, with 14 bases of the junction left unmatched.

The J gene is TRBJ1-4, the V gene TRBV27, with 8 nucleotides matching TRBD1. This CDR3 has 17 residues. V gave up 5 bases and J gave up 1 base; unmatched junction bases: 9. The germline CDR1 and CDR2 sequences are MNHEY and SMNVEV (reference sequence). The CDR3 loop reads CASSPRTGPRTNEKLFF. DNA for the CDR3: TGTGCCAGCAGTCCGCGGACAGGGCCCAGAACTAATGAAAAACTGTTTTTT.

The chain carries TRBV5-1 and TRBJ1-1, with D possibly TRBD1 on 6 matching bases. CDR3 length: 15 residues. V shed 0 bases and J shed 4 bases, with 13 bases lying between them. The germline CDR1 and CDR2 sequences are SGHRS and YFSETQ. The chain's CDR3 is CASSLAAGAGTEAFF. DNA of the CDR3: TGCGCCAGCAGCTTGGCAGCAGGGGCCGGCACTGAAGCTTTCTTT.

This chain connects TRBV30 to TRBJ1-3; D is ambiguous. The CDR3 totals 12 residues. Germline V gene lookup returns CDR1 GTSNPN and CDR2 SVGIG (reference sequence). V shed 4 bases and J shed 1 base, with 5 bases lying between them. The DNA of the CDR3 is TGTGCCTGGAAACTATCTGGAAACACCATATATTTT. Translating it yields CAWKLSGNTIYF. The full variable domain, rest sourced from reference TRBV30 and TRBJ1-3, is SQTIHQWPATLVQPVGSPLSLECTVEGTSNPNLYWYRQAAGRGLQLLFYSVGIGQISSEVPQNLSASRPQDRQFILSSKKLLLSDSGFYLCAWKLSGNTIYFGEGSWLTVV.

The chain couples TRBV2 to TRBJ2-1; D unresolved. Germline V CDR1 and CDR2: SNHLY, FYNNEI. V lost 3 bases, J lost 9 bases, and 12 bases lay in between. The CDR3 totals 13 residues. The CDR3 here is CASSDVGTVEQFF. CDR3 DNA sequence: TGTGCCAGCAGTGACGTAGGAACAGTTGAGCAGTTCTTC.